The 31 T cell receptor beta chains listed next were all sequenced from one sample in a study of CD8 T cells in Susac syndrome. RNA in amounts of roughly 0.45 to 1 ug was reverse transcribed with random hexamers. TCRdb processed the immunoSEQ multiplex PCR reads anew with MiXCR; each CDR3 protein has one entry. The sample consists of about 240,000 distinct CDR3 sequences, about 96% of them appearing once. Sequenced material: CD4+ T cells from PBMCs. Every receptor here comes from a human donor with Susac syndrome.

The chain carries TRBV15 and TRBJ2-5, with a weak D call TRBD1 (5 bases). CDR1 and CDR2 from the germline V gene are LNHNV and YYDKDF (reference sequence). V was trimmed by 0 bases and J by 7 bases, leaving 15 bases between them. This CDR3 contains 15 residues. The DNA for the CDR3 is TGTGCCACCAGCAGAGATCGTCCCACAGGCCCGACCCAGTACTTC. Its protein is CATSRDRPTGPTQYF.

The V gene is TRBV15, the J gene TRBJ1-2, with 8 bases fitting TRBD1. The germline CDR1 and CDR2 sequences are LNHNV and YYDKDF (reference sequence). The CDR3 runs 14 residues. With V trimmed by 3 bases and J by 0 bases, 0 bases remained unmatched. CDR3 amino acids: CATSRDRANYGYTF. DNA of the CDR3: TGTGCCACCAGCAGGGACAGGGCTAACTATGGCTACACCTTC.

CDR3 DNA sequence: TGCAGCGTTGCACATGAGAAATGGGGTGGCTACACCTTC. Protein sequence: CSVAHEKWGGYTF. The chain combines TRBV29-1 with TRBJ1-2; D not certain. The CDR3 has 13 residues. Trimming left V 4 bases short and J 7 bases short, with 16 bases between. CDR1 is SQVTM and CDR2 is ANQGSEA in the germline V gene.

This clonotype has only a few counts. This chain uses TRBV7-8 with TRBJ1-1; D is unresolved. Germline CDR1 and CDR2: SGHVS and FQNEAQ. The CDR3 is made up of 12 amino acids. V lost 5 bases and J 2 bases, leaving 6 bases between the germline ends. CDR3 in amino acids: CASSQVNTEAFF. CDR3 nucleotides: TGTGCCAGCAGCCAGGTTAACACTGAAGCTTTCTTT.

The rearrangement joins TRBV20-1 to TRBJ2-1; no firm D call. This CDR3 has 10 amino acids. Per germline, CDR1 DFQATT and CDR2 SNEGSKA (reference sequence). Trimming removed 5 bases at V and 9 bases at J, with 8 bases between. The CDR3 loop is CSAEQSEQFF. As DNA, the CDR3 is TGCAGTGCTGAACAGAGTGAGCAGTTCTTC.

The J gene is TRBJ2-5, the V gene TRBV12-3 or TRBV12-4, with D uncertain. V dropped 7 bases and J dropped 2 bases, with 11 bases sitting between them. This CDR3 is 13 amino acids long. The CDR3: CASTLGLQETQYF. The CDR3 coding sequence is TGTGCCAGCACCCTTGGGTTACAAGAGACCCAGTACTTC.

The chain recombines TRBV18 with TRBJ1-4; TRBD1 matches at 7 bases. The germline CDR1 and CDR2 sequences are KGHSH and LQKENI. V lost 3 bases and J lost 15; bases outside the gene matches: 7. This CDR3 has 12 residues. CDR3 protein: CASSPQGEGMFF. In DNA form, the CDR3 reads TGTGCCAGCTCACCCCAGGGGGAAGGAATGTTTTTT.

V and J are TRBV3-1 and TRBJ2-1; a possible D gene is TRBD1 (6 bases). Germline lookup yields CDR1 LGHDT and CDR2 YNNKEL (reference sequence). The CDR3 covers 15 residues. Trimming stripped 6 bases from V and 3 bases from J, with 15 bases between. CDR3 in amino acids: CASSPQGYSYNEQFF. The CDR3 nucleotides are TGTGCCAGCAGTCCACAGGGCTACAGCTACAATGAGCAGTTCTTC.

The V and J genes are TRBV5-4 and TRBJ2-3; 13 bases map to TRBD2. The CDR3 has 16 residues. From germline, CDR1 is SGHNT and CDR2 YYREEE (reference sequence). With 1 base clipped from V and 6 bases from J, the junction kept 5 bases outside the gene matches. The CDR3 spells CASSLNGLAGVDTQYF. In nucleotides, the CDR3 is TGTGCCAGCAGCTTGAACGGACTAGCGGGAGTGGATACGCAGTATTTT.

The chain uses TRBV11-3 and TRBJ1-4; 8 bases are shared with TRBD1. V shed 5 bases, J shed 8 bases, and the junction held 4 bases outside the gene matches. The germline V gene encodes CDR1 SGHNT and CDR2 YENEEA. The CDR3 totals 13 residues. The CDR3 region has the DNA TGTGCCAGCAGCGAACGACAGGGGGAAAAACTGTTTTTT. It codes for CASSERQGEKLFF.

V usage is TRBV20-1 and J usage is TRBJ2-1; 7 bases fit TRBD1. The CDR3 totals 16 residues. Germline-derived CDR1 and CDR2 are DFQATT and SNEGSKA (reference sequence). V lost 1 base, J lost 4 bases, and 10 bases stayed unmatched. The CDR3 sequence is CSARARDRARYNEQFF. CDR3 in DNA: TGCAGTGCTAGAGCCCGAGACAGGGCCCGATACAATGAGCAGTTCTTC.

The chain combines TRBV7-9 with TRBJ1-4; D unclear. The germline gives CDR1 SEHNR, CDR2 FQNEAQ (reference sequence). The length of the CDR3 is 16 residues. With 2 bases removed from V and 7 bases from J, the gap between germline ends came to 17 bases. The CDR3 DNA reads as TGTGCCAGCAGCTTAATTCTCTCTACGATGGTTGAAAAACTGTTTTTT. It translates to CASSLILSTMVEKLFF.

The J gene is TRBJ2-3, the V gene TRBV3-1; 7 positions agree with TRBD2. The CDR3 is 19 residues long. The J segment lost 1 base and the V segment lost 4 bases, leaving 17 bases of the junction unmatched. The germline V gene has CDR1 LGHDT and CDR2 YNNKEL (reference sequence). CDR3 DNA: TGTGCCAGCAGCCCAAGGGCGAGCGGGAAAGTCTGGGGCACAGATACGCAGTATTTT. This gives the protein CASSPRASGKVWGTDTQYF.

The V call is TRBV14, the J call TRBJ1-1; the D gene is possibly TRBD1 (5 bases). CDR3 length equals 13 residues. Germline-derived CDR1 and CDR2 are SGHDN and FVKESK. V lost 2 bases and J lost 9, with 13 bases in between. CDR3 residues: CASSQMRPGQAFF. CDR3 DNA: TGTGCCAGCAGCCAAATGAGACCGGGACAAGCTTTCTTT.

The J gene is TRBJ2-5, the V gene TRBV9; D is uncertain. V was trimmed by 5 bases and J by 5 bases, leaving 22 bases between them. The CDR3 runs to 16 residues. The germline CDR1 and CDR2 sequences are SGDLS and YYNGEE. In DNA, the CDR3 is TGTGCCAGCAGTCAACTGGATATCGGGTTATCGGAGACCCAGTACTTC. It yields the protein CASSQLDIGLSETQYF.

The gene calls are TRBV3-1 and TRBJ1-5; a possible D gene is TRBD1 (6 bases). The CDR3 is 18 residues long. V lost 1 base and J 3 bases, leaving 19 bases between the germline ends. The germline V gene has CDR1 LGHDT and CDR2 YNNKEL (reference sequence). In DNA, the CDR3 is TGTGCCAGCAGCCAAGGGATGGCTTCGGGGGGCGCCAATCAGCCCCAGCATTTT. Its translation is CASSQGMASGGANQPQHF.

The V and J genes are TRBV6-5 and TRBJ2-7; 7 bases map to TRBD2. The CDR3 has 16 residues. J gave up 1 base and V 0 bases, and 6 bases lay outside the gene matches. The germline V gene encodes CDR1 MNHEY and CDR2 SVGAGI. CDR3 bases: TGTGCCAGCAGTTACTCGTGGGGAGGGTTGTCCTACGAGCAGTACTTC. It translates to CASSYSWGGLSYEQYF.

The chain carries TRBV20-1 and TRBJ2-5, with 9 positions matching TRBD2. Germline CDR1 DFQATT, CDR2 SNEGSKA (reference sequence). The length of the CDR3 is 16 residues. Unmatched junction bases numbered 12, after V lost 0 bases and J lost 7 bases. The CDR3 DNA follows: TGCAGTGCTAGAGATATGACTAGCGGCACGGTGGGGACCCAGTACTTC. This encodes CSARDMTSGTVGTQYF.

On this clonotype itself: A read error may account for a junction end that differs from germline. The gene calls are TRBV14 and TRBJ2-5; D is unresolved. CDR3 length: 13 residues. The germline V gene encodes CDR1 SGHDN and CDR2 FVKESK. The CDR3 protein is CASRQETWETQYF. In DNA form, the CDR3 reads TGTGCCAGCAGACAAGAAACGTGGGAGACCCAGTACTTC. The whole variable domain, remainder taken from reference TRBV14 and TRBJ2-5, is EAGVTQFPSHSVIEKGQTVTLRCDPISGHDNLYWYRRVMGKEIKFLLHFVKESKQDESGMPNNRFLAERTGGTYSTLKVQPAELEDSGVYFCASRQETWETQYFGPGTRLLVL.

The rearrangement uses TRBV4-1 and TRBJ1-4; D remains unclear. The CDR3 totals 16 residues. V was cut by 1 base and J by 1 base, with 10 bases left in between. Germline values: CDR1 MGHRA, CDR2 YSYEKL. CDR3 DNA: TGCGCCAGCAGCCAAGGGCCAGGAAAAACTAATGAAAAACTGTTTTTT. Residues: CASSQGPGKTNEKLFF.

The V and J genes are TRBV20-1 and TRBJ1-5; D gene ambiguous. Germline V gene data show CDR1 as DFQATT and CDR2 as SNEGSKA (reference sequence). V lost 3 bases and J lost 3, with 6 bases in between. The CDR3 is 12 residues long. The CDR3 DNA reads TGCAGTGCTAGCAGCGTCAATCAGCCCCAGCATTTT. It translates to CSASSVNQPQHF.

The rearrangement links TRBV9 to TRBJ2-7; TRBD1 aligns across 9 bases. CDR1 is SGDLS and CDR2 is YYNGEE in the germline V gene. V was clipped by 4 bases and J by 5 bases; unmatched bases: 16. The CDR3 totals 17 residues. CDR3 loop: CASSRRGQGVLGDEQYF. In DNA form, the CDR3 reads TGTGCCAGCAGCCGTCGGGGACAGGGTGTTTTGGGGGACGAGCAGTACTTC.

This chain connects TRBV20-1 to TRBJ2-7; D may be TRBD1 (5 bases). Germline loops: CDR1 DFQATT, CDR2 SNEGSKA (reference sequence). This CDR3 has 16 amino acids. V lost 1 base and J lost 1, with 17 bases in between. This CDR3 reads CSARGPRQTKSYEQYF. CDR3 nucleotide sequence: TGCAGTGCTAGAGGCCCCCGACAGACGAAATCCTACGAGCAGTACTTC.

The chain joins TRBV20-1 to TRBJ2-1; possibly TRBD2 for D (6 bases). The CDR3 covers 13 residues. Germline values: CDR1 DFQATT, CDR2 SNEGSKA (reference sequence). V gave up 5 bases and J gave up 9 bases, with 17 bases separating them. The CDR3 region is CSAPQTSFGEQFF. For the CDR3, the DNA is TGCAGTGCTCCACAGACTAGTTTTGGTGAGCAGTTCTTC.

The rearrangement joins TRBV20-1 to TRBJ2-5; 10 nucleotides align to TRBD2. Trimming took 5 bases from V and 7 from J; bases not matched to a gene: 10. Per the germline V gene, CDR1 is DFQATT and CDR2 is SNEGSKA (reference sequence). The CDR3 runs to 14 residues. The CDR3 loop is CSAWTSGTLGTQYF. The CDR3, as DNA: TGCAGTGCTTGGACTAGCGGAACTTTGGGGACCCAGTACTTC.

The rearrangement links TRBV20-1 to TRBJ2-7; unclear D gene. CDR3 length: 11 amino acids. V was shortened by 5 bases and J by 5 bases, with 10 bases between the two germline ends. Germline CDR1 reads DFQATT; CDR2 reads SNEGSKA (reference sequence). The CDR3 nucleotides read TGCAGTGCTGAGAGCGCGAACGAGCAGTACTTC. It codes for CSAESANEQYF.

A single count supports this clonotype. The CDR3 spells CASSEGSGSYYEQYF. The CDR3 coding sequence is TGCGCCAGCAGCGAAGGGTCCGGGAGTTACTACGAGCAGTACTTC. The V gene is TRBV4-1, the J gene TRBJ2-7; tentatively, D is TRBD2 (6 bases). Trimming removed 5 bases from V and 3 bases from J, with 17 bases in between. This CDR3 is 15 amino acids long. Germline CDR1 reads MGHRA; CDR2 reads YSYEKL.

The chain links TRBV27 to TRBJ2-7, with D perhaps being TRBD1 or TRBD2 (5 bases each). The germline gives CDR1 MNHEY, CDR2 SMNVEV (reference sequence). V was clipped by 4 bases and J by 5 bases, with 18 bases between them. This CDR3 comprises 15 residues. The CDR3 DNA sequence: TGTGCCAGCAGTTCCACCGGGACCAGGAGAGACGAGCAGTACTTC. Translation gives CASSSTGTRRDEQYF.

The rearrangement uses TRBV6-2 or TRBV6-3 and TRBJ1-5; possibly TRBD1 for D (5 bases). V was cut by 6 bases and J by 7 bases, with 16 bases left in between. Germline-derived CDR1 and CDR2 are MNHEY and SVGEGT. The CDR3 has 14 residues. The CDR3 region has the DNA TGTGCCAGCAGCAGCCCCGGGGGATGGCAGCCCCAGCATTTT. Protein product: CASSSPGGWQPQHF.

The rearrangement uses TRBV12-3 or TRBV12-4 and TRBJ1-1, with D unresolved. This CDR3 contains 12 residues. Trimming left V 3 bases short and J 9 bases short, with 11 bases between. The CDR3 here is CASSFRSTQAFF. DNA of the CDR3: TGTGCCAGCAGTTTTAGGTCGACGCAAGCTTTCTTT.

This chain uses TRBV5-1 with TRBJ1-1, with D possibly matching TRBD1 (6 bases). The CDR3 is 14 amino acids. V lost 1 base and J lost 4, with 11 bases in between. Germline V gene data show CDR1 as SGHRS and CDR2 as YFSETQ. The CDR3 DNA is TGCGCCAGCAGCTTGATCCAGGGGCCCACTGAAGCTTTCTTT. Translation gives CASSLIQGPTEAFF.